The 3 T cell receptor beta chains below all came from one sample that was sequenced in a study of T cells after yellow fever vaccination. TCRdb re-called the 5' RACE reads with MiXCR, one entry per CDR3 protein. Of 300,000 to 350,000 distinct CDR3 sequences listed, roughly 7.5% are singletons. Sequences were derived from PBMCs, sampled about 41 days after the first yellow fever vaccination. These receptor sequences come from a man between 18 and 29 years old who received the YFV17D yellow fever vaccine.

The chain joins TRBV27 to TRBJ2-3, with D unresolved. V lost 0 bases, J lost 0 bases, and 13 bases lay in between. The CDR3 spans 17 residues. Germline V CDR1 and CDR2: MNHEY, SMNVEV (reference sequence). For the CDR3, the DNA is TGTGCCAGCAGTTTATCGATTCAGGAAGTGAGCACAGATACGCAGTATTTT. It yields the protein CASSLSIQEVSTDTQYF.

The chain is built from TRBV5-1 and TRBJ2-3, with 10 positions matching TRBD2. Trimming cost V 0 bases and J 6 bases; bases outside gene matches: 7. The length of the CDR3 is 16 residues. Germline CDR1 SGHRS, CDR2 YFSETQ. The CDR3: CASSLAPSGGGDTQYF. The CDR3 DNA reads TGCGCCAGCAGCTTGGCCCCCAGCGGGGGGGGGGATACGCAGTATTTT. The complete variable domain, with remaining parts taken from reference TRBV5-1 and TRBJ2-3, reads KAGVTQTPRYLIKTRGQQVTLSCSPISGHRSVSWYQQTPGQGLQFLFEYFSETQRNKGNFPGRFSGRQFSNSRSEMNVSTLELGDSALYLCASSLAPSGGGDTQYFGPGTRLTVL.

This clonotype was seen a handful of times. The V call is TRBV28, the J call TRBJ2-5; D possibly matches TRBD1 or TRBD2 (5 bases each). The CDR3 runs to 13 residues. V was shortened by 9 bases and J by 2 bases, with 13 bases between the two germline ends. Germline V gene sequence: CDR1 MDHEN, CDR2 SYDVKM. CDR3 protein: CASTGTLQETQYF. CDR3 bases: TGTGCCAGTACCGGGACGTTACAAGAGACCCAGTACTTC.